What follows are 17 T cell receptor beta chains derived from one specimen sequenced in a study of shared clonotypes between healthy human individuals. TCRdb keeps only in-frame clones here, not all; method: immunoSEQ multiplex PCR. The sample contains 2 million or so clones, 85% to 95% of which appear only once. The sequenced sample was naive CD4+ T cells sorted from blood. Subset reported: CD45RA+ positively selected. The receptors were sampled from a man aged 18 to 30 in good health.

This chain joins TRBV28 and TRBJ2-2, with D perhaps matching TRBD2 (5 bases). With 1 base removed from V and 4 bases from J, the gap between germline ends came to 13 bases. CDR3 length: 16 residues. The V gene's germline CDR1 is MDHEN and CDR2 SYDVKM. The CDR3 nucleotides read TGTGCCAGCAGTTTATACTCGGGGATGGTCACCGGGGAGCTGTTTTTT. This sequence encodes CASSLYSGMVTGELFF.

This clone was seen just once. The chain uses TRBV27 and TRBJ2-7; D unclear. Germline CDR1 and CDR2: MNHEY and SMNVEV (reference sequence). The CDR3 length is 14 residues. Trimming left V 6 bases short and J 0 bases short, with 12 bases between. The chain's CDR3 is CASRPLLISYEQYF. DNA for the CDR3: TGTGCCAGCAGGCCCCTGTTGATCTCCTACGAGCAGTACTTC.

The gene calls are TRBV2 and TRBJ1-2; TRBD1 is a possible D gene (6 bases). Germline V gives CDR1 SNHLY, CDR2 FYNNEI. The CDR3 is 13 residues long. Between the trimmed V and J ends, which lost 1 base and 8 bases, there was a span of 11 bases. The CDR3 DNA reads TGTGCCAGCAGTGAAGGGACAGTTGCGGGCTACACCTTC. Encoded protein: CASSEGTVAGYTF.

The chain is built from TRBV18 and TRBJ2-3; D is unresolved. CDR1 and CDR2 from the germline V gene are KGHSH and LQKENI. The CDR3 loop spans 13 amino acids. V was shortened by 6 bases and J by 1 base, with 8 bases between the two germline ends. CDR3: CASSGYRTDTQYF. CDR3 nucleotides: TGTGCCAGCTCCGGCTACCGCACAGATACGCAGTATTTT.

This chain links TRBV5-4 with TRBJ2-2; D unresolved. Trimming cost V 2 bases and J 6 bases, with 8 bases left between them. This CDR3 is built from 13 residues. In germline, CDR1 is SGHNT, CDR2 YYREEE (reference sequence). CDR3 in amino acids: CASSLPIPGELFF. CDR3 coding DNA: TGTGCCAGCAGCTTACCCATCCCCGGGGAGCTGTTTTTT. Supplemented by reference TRBV5-4 and TRBJ2-2, the full variable domain reads ETGVTQSPTHLIKTRGQQVTLRCSSQSGHNTVSWYQQALGQGPQFIFQYYREEENGRGNFPPRFSGLQFPNYSSELNVNALELDDSALYLCASSLPIPGELFFGEGSRLTVL.

The chain uses TRBV13 and TRBJ2-2; 11 bases line up with TRBD2. Germline trimming cut 1 base from V and 4 bases from J; bases unmatched to any gene: 5. This CDR3 is 17 amino acids long. Germline V gene sequence: CDR1 PRHDT, CDR2 FYEKMQ (reference sequence). CDR3 in amino acids: CASSLDRLAGSTGELFF. The CDR3 nucleotides read TGTGCCAGCAGCTTAGACCGACTAGCGGGGTCCACCGGGGAGCTGTTTTTT.

The genes are TRBV4-1 and TRBJ2-2; 7 nucleotides line up with TRBD2. This CDR3 is 16 amino acids long. The germline V gene has CDR1 MGHRA and CDR2 YSYEKL. Losses at the gene ends were 3 bases for V and 3 bases for J; bases not matched to a gene: 7. CDR3 DNA sequence: TGCGCCAGCAGCCAGGACACGCGGGGGTACACCGGGGAGCTGTTTTTT. This gives the protein CASSQDTRGYTGELFF.

This rearrangement joins TRBV23-1 to TRBJ1-5; D is uncertain. TRBV23-1 has ORF status, its function being uncertain. The CDR3 runs 13 residues. V dropped 9 bases and J dropped 6 bases, with 15 bases sitting between them. The CDR3 sequence: CARLNGVTQPQHF. The CDR3 DNA reads as TGCGCCAGACTGAACGGGGTTACTCAGCCCCAGCATTTT.

V is TRBV29-1 and J is TRBJ1-3; no definite D call. V was clipped by 1 base and J by 4 bases, with 8 bases between them. This CDR3 is built from 13 residues. CDR1 and CDR2 from the germline V gene are SQVTM and ANQGSEA. The CDR3 spells CSVEGGRGNTIYF. The CDR3 nucleotides read TGCAGCGTTGAAGGGGGAAGAGGAAACACCATATATTTT. The full variable domain, with the rest looked up from reference TRBV29-1 and TRBJ1-3, is SAVISQKPSRDICQRGTSLTIQCQVDSQVTMMFWYRQQPGQSLTLIATANQGSEATYESGFVIDKFPISRPNLTFSTLTVSNMSPEDSSIYLCSVEGGRGNTIYFGEGSWLTVV.

The chain carries TRBV11-3 and TRBJ1-1; tentative D call: TRBD1 (5 bases). Germline CDR1 and CDR2: SGHNT and YENEEA. The CDR3 is 14 residues long. The V gene lost 5 bases and the J gene lost 6 bases, with 16 bases spanning the gap. The CDR3 is CASSPGRSSAEAFF. The CDR3 region has the DNA TGTGCCAGCAGCCCAGGGAGGTCTTCGGCTGAAGCTTTCTTT.

The chain uses TRBV5-1 and TRBJ1-2; 7 bases align to TRBD1. The CDR3 is 16 residues long. In germline, CDR1 is SGHRS, CDR2 YFSETQ. The V and J ends lost 1 base and 8 bases, in that order; junction bases with no gene match: 14. In nucleotides, the CDR3 is TGCGCCAGCAGCTTGTTGGGACAGAAAACTCCTTTGGGCTACACCTTC. It encodes CASSLLGQKTPLGYTF.

V usage is TRBV28 and J usage is TRBJ2-2; D call uncertain. CDR1 is MDHEN, CDR2 SYDVKM, per germline. V was cut by 3 bases and J by 6 bases, with 5 bases left in between. This CDR3 has 12 amino acids. CDR3 in DNA: TGTGCCAGCAGTTTGTTTTCCGGGGAGCTGTTTTTT. It codes for CASSLFSGELFF.

The rearrangement links TRBV4-1 to TRBJ2-3; 15 bases align to TRBD2. CDR1 and CDR2 from the germline V gene are MGHRA and YSYEKL. There are 18 residues in the CDR3. Trimming removed 4 bases from V and 3 bases from J; junction bases left unmatched: 8. CDR3: CASSLGTGLAGGTDTQYF. CDR3 nucleotide sequence: TGCGCCAGCAGCCTCGGAACGGGACTAGCGGGAGGTACAGATACGCAGTATTTT.

V is TRBV2 and J is TRBJ1-2; D perhaps matches TRBD1 (5 bases). The CDR3 is made up of 12 amino acids. V lost 4 bases and J 8 bases, leaving 11 bases between the germline ends. The germline CDR1 and CDR2 sequences are SNHLY and FYNNEI. Here the CDR3 reads CASSASGWGYTF. CDR3 bases: TGTGCCAGCAGTGCGTCAGGGTGGGGCTACACCTTC. Full variable domain (missing parts from reference TRBV2 and TRBJ1-2): EPEVTQTPSHQVTQMGQEVILRCVPISNHLYFYWYRQILGQKVEFLVSFYNNEISEKSEIFDDQFSVERPDGSNFTLKIRSTKLEDSAMYFCASSASGWGYTFGSGTRLTVV.

The chain joins TRBV5-6 to TRBJ1-2; tentative D call: TRBD1 (5 bases). The V end lost 5 bases, the J end lost 4 bases, and 12 bases lay between the germline ends. This CDR3 is built from 13 residues. CDR1 is SGHDT and CDR2 is YYEEEE in the germline V gene. In DNA, the CDR3 is TGTGCCAGCAGGCCCGGGGGGATCTATGGCTACACCTTC. Protein sequence: CASRPGGIYGYTF.

The chain links TRBV18 to TRBJ1-6; 7 nucleotides align to TRBD1. With 5 bases clipped from V and 7 bases from J, the junction kept 5 bases outside the gene matches. The CDR3 runs 14 residues. Germline lookup yields CDR1 KGHSH and CDR2 LQKENI. The CDR3 is CASSTMTGNSPLHF. CDR3 coding DNA: TGTGCCAGCTCAACGATGACAGGGAATTCACCCCTCCACTTT.

This chain connects TRBV7-2 to TRBJ2-3; TRBD2 agrees at 13 bases. Germline CDR1 and CDR2: SGHTA and FQGNSA. The CDR3 consists of 18 residues. Unmatched junction bases numbered 10, after V lost 5 bases and J lost 2 bases. The CDR3 DNA follows: TGTGCCAGCAGCCCGAAGCCCACTAGCGGGGGGGCCACAGATACGCAGTATTTT. Translating gives CASSPKPTSGGATDTQYF. Looking up the rest from reference TRBV7-2 and TRBJ2-3 gives the full variable domain: GAGVSQSPSNKVTEKGKDVELRCDPISGHTALYWYRQSLGQGLEFLIYFQGNSAPDKSGLPSDRFSAERTGGSVSTLTIQRTQQEDSAVYLCASSPKPTSGGATDTQYFGPGTRLTVL.